The 20 T cell receptor beta chains below were found in one sample sequenced in a study of spatial heterogeneity in lung cancer. Each CDR3 protein gets one entry after TCRdb re-called the 5' RACE reads with MiXCR. The sample has 90,000 to 95,000 distinct CDR3 sequences, less than 15% seen once. Time point meaning: sample taken at primary tumor resection. This sample comprised PBMCs, obtained at surgery. These receptors originate from a male donor with early-stage non-small cell lung cancer.

The gene calls are TRBV27 and TRBJ2-7; 12 bases align to TRBD2. The CDR3 contains 20 residues. Trimming at V came to 5 bases and at J to 5 bases, leaving 22 bases not matched to a gene. Germline assignment: CDR1 MNHEY and CDR2 SMNVEV (reference sequence). The CDR3 DNA reads as TGTGCCAGCAGTGATTCCCGGTTCGGGCTAGCGGGAGGGCTTTTCAACGAGCAGTACTTC. This gives the protein CASSDSRFGLAGGLFNEQYF.

This chain links TRBV7-8 with TRBJ2-3; D is possibly TRBD2 (6 bases). Germline CDR1 is SGHVS and CDR2 is FQNEAQ. This CDR3 region has 15 residues. With 0 bases removed from V and 0 bases from J, the gap between germline ends came to 7 bases. The DNA for the CDR3 is TGTGCCAGCAGCTTAGCAAGCGGGAGCACAGATACGCAGTATTTT. It yields the protein CASSLASGSTDTQYF.

The chain couples TRBV7-2 to TRBJ1-5; D is undetermined. Trimming removed 1 base at V and 2 bases at J, with 6 bases between. The V gene's germline CDR1 is SGHTA and CDR2 FQGNSA. The CDR3 length is 14 residues. The CDR3 DNA sequence: TGTGCCAGCAGCTTAGGGGCAGGCAATCAGCCCCAGCATTTT. Encoded protein: CASSLGAGNQPQHF.

This clonotype was counted only a few times. The rearrangement joins TRBV4-2 to TRBJ1-6; TRBD1 is a possible D gene (6 bases). The CDR3 runs to 17 residues. Germline V gene sequence: CDR1 LGHNA, CDR2 YNFKEQ. The V gene lost 1 base and the J gene lost 3 bases, with 13 bases spanning the gap. The CDR3 reads CASSQVLGGGYNSPLHF. CDR3 bases: TGTGCCAGCAGCCAAGTGTTGGGAGGGGGCTATAATTCACCCCTCCACTTT.

V usage is TRBV9 and J usage is TRBJ1-1; D not resolved. The CDR3 loop spans 16 amino acids. Trimming stripped 2 bases from V and 1 base from J, with 15 bases between. The germline V gene has CDR1 SGDLS and CDR2 YYNGEE. CDR3 nucleotides: TGTGCCAGCAGCGTTGAGCCACACGGCCGGAACACTGAAGCTTTCTTT. This codes for CASSVEPHGRNTEAFF.

This clonotype was counted a few times. The rearrangement joins TRBV10-3 to TRBJ1-2; D is possibly TRBD1 (5 bases). Between the trimmed V and J ends, which lost 6 bases and 3 bases, there was a span of 11 bases. The germline gives CDR1 ENHRY, CDR2 SYGVKD. The CDR3 extends over 13 amino acids. This CDR3 is CAIRDGDDYGYTF. The CDR3 DNA follows: TGTGCCATCAGGGACGGGGACGACTATGGCTACACCTTC.

This clonotype turned up a few times. The chain joins TRBV12-3 or TRBV12-4 to TRBJ2-3, with TRBD2 matching over 12 bases. The CDR3 has 19 amino acids. Trimming removed 5 bases from V and 0 bases from J; junction bases left unmatched: 12. CDR3 sequence (DNA): TGTGCCAGCAGTCCCATCCGGCCTAGCGGGAGGGTGAGCACAGATACGCAGTATTTT. Amino acids: CASSPIRPSGRVSTDTQYF.

The V gene is TRBV30, the J gene TRBJ2-1, with a possible D match to TRBD1 (6 bases). CDR1 is GTSNPN, CDR2 SVGIG, per germline (reference sequence). Trimming removed 8 bases from V and 0 bases from J, with 17 bases in between. This CDR3 is built from 15 residues. CDR3 in amino acids: CAGALGQSSYNEQFF. CDR3 nucleotides: TGTGCCGGAGCTCTTGGACAGAGCTCCTACAATGAGCAGTTCTTC.

This rearrangement joins TRBV20-1 to TRBJ2-6; 10 bases are a match to TRBD1. CDR3 length equals 18 residues. The V segment lost 6 bases and the J segment 2 bases; nucleotides outside the gene matches: 13. In germline, CDR1 is DFQATT, CDR2 SNEGSKA (reference sequence). CDR3 loop: CSARPPGQGFTGANVLTF. The CDR3 region has the DNA TGCAGTGCAAGGCCCCCGGGACAGGGGTTTACTGGGGCCAACGTCCTGACTTTC.

This clonotype was recorded many times. This chain joins TRBV12-3 or TRBV12-4 and TRBJ1-5, with 11 nucleotides matching TRBD1. V lost 4 bases, J lost 4 bases, and 3 bases stayed unmatched. CDR3 length: 15 amino acids. CDR3 region: CASSSGDRGNQPQHF. The CDR3 bases are TGTGCCAGCAGTTCAGGGGACAGGGGGAATCAGCCCCAGCATTTT.

In this sample, this clonotype turned up a few times. The rearrangement uses TRBV3-1 and TRBJ1-1, with a tentative D call TRBD1 (5 bases). Deletions cut 7 bases from V and 5 bases from J, with 20 bases between. CDR3 length: 15 residues. Germline lookup yields CDR1 LGHDT and CDR2 YNNKEL (reference sequence). DNA of the CDR3: TGTGCCAGCACCTTAGGGACGTCCGAGGGGACTGAAGCTTTCTTT. Its protein is CASTLGTSEGTEAFF.

The chain combines TRBV30 with TRBJ2-1, with 12 bases identical to TRBD2. CDR1 GTSNPN and CDR2 SVGIG come from the germline V gene (reference sequence). This CDR3 is built from 15 residues. Losses at the gene ends were 4 bases for V and 9 bases for J; bases not matched to a gene: 10. The CDR3 coding sequence is TGTGCCTGGAATGGGCTAGCGGGAGGGCGAGGTGAGCAGTTCTTC. Encoded protein: CAWNGLAGGRGEQFF.

The chain has TRBV7-8 and TRBJ2-3; D possibly corresponds to TRBD2 (6 bases). Germline CDR1 and CDR2: SGHVS and FQNEAQ. This CDR3 has 14 amino acids. The germline V and J ends were trimmed by 4 bases and 3 bases, with 11 bases remaining between them. The CDR3 nucleotides read TGTGCCAGCAGCTCAGCGGGTCCAACAGATACGCAGTATTTT. This codes for CASSSAGPTDTQYF. Full variable domain (rest looked up from reference TRBV7-8 and TRBJ2-3): GAGVSQSPRYKVAKRGQDVALRCDPISGHVSLFWYQQALGQGPEFLTYFQNEAQLDKSGLPSDRFFAERPEGSVSTLKIQRTQQEDSAVYLCASSSAGPTDTQYFGPGTRLTVL.

The gene calls are TRBV5-1 and TRBJ2-7; D might be TRBD2 (6 bases). The V gene lost 4 bases and the J gene lost 3 bases, with 17 bases spanning the gap. This CDR3 has 15 residues. The germline gives CDR1 SGHRS, CDR2 YFSETQ. The CDR3 region has the DNA TGCGCCAGCAGCCCTGGCGGGCGGGGCTTCTACGAGCAGTACTTC. It yields the protein CASSPGGRGFYEQYF.

The V call is TRBV20-1, the J call TRBJ2-1; D gene uncertain. The V end was cut by 4 bases, the J end by 0 bases, with 10 bases between. The germline gives CDR1 DFQATT, CDR2 SNEGSKA (reference sequence). This CDR3 is built from 14 residues. The CDR3 spells CSATGHSSYNEQFF. The CDR3 region has the DNA TGCAGTGCTACCGGTCATAGCTCCTACAATGAGCAGTTCTTC.

This chain links TRBV11-2 with TRBJ2-1, with D possibly matching TRBD2 (6 bases). This CDR3 is 14 amino acids long. CDR1 and CDR2 (germline): SGHAT, FQNNGV. Trimming removed 1 base from V and 2 bases from J, with 6 bases in between. CDR3 sequence reads: CASSLAGAYNEQFF. CDR3 bases: TGTGCCAGCAGCTTAGCGGGGGCCTACAATGAGCAGTTCTTC.

In its sample, this clonotype was seen a few times. The V call is TRBV5-1, the J call TRBJ2-1; D gene ambiguous. CDR3 length equals 12 residues. Germline CDR1 and CDR2: SGHRS and YFSETQ. The ends were cut back, 0 bases at V and 15 bases at J, with 13 bases in the middle. DNA for the CDR3: TGCGCCAGCAGCTTGGAGGACCAGAGACGGTTCTTC. Its translation: CASSLEDQRRFF.

This clonotype was detected only a few times. The chain is built from TRBV15 and TRBJ2-2, with D hard to call. CDR3 size: 15 residues. Trimming stripped 0 bases from V and 2 bases from J, with 7 bases between. In germline, CDR1 is LNHNV, CDR2 YYDKDF (reference sequence). The CDR3 region has the DNA TGTGCCACCAGCAGAGATTTATTAAACACCGGGGAGCTGTTTTTT. It specifies CATSRDLLNTGELFF.

The genes are TRBV9 and TRBJ2-7; tentative D call: TRBD2 (6 bases). This CDR3 is built from 15 residues. V lost 5 bases, J lost 3 bases, and 18 bases lay in between. The germline gives CDR1 SGDLS, CDR2 YYNGEE. The CDR3 reads CASSLKGLPSYEQYF. CDR3 bases: TGTGCCAGCAGTCTTAAGGGACTTCCAAGCTACGAGCAGTACTTC.

The J gene is TRBJ2-1, the V gene TRBV29-1, with D uncertain. Germline V CDR1 and CDR2: SQVTM, ANQGSEA. Trimming took off 6 bases at V and 7 bases at J, with 7 bases between the two ends. The length of the CDR3 is 10 residues. CDR3 in DNA: TGCAGCGTGTTGGGAAATGAGCAGTTCTTC. This sequence encodes CSVLGNEQFF.